The source of this T cell receptor beta chain is a study of T cells in localized non-small cell lung cancer. Overall study findings and caveats: Across samples, adjacent lung featured a median roughly 61 of the top 100 tumor clones. A raised T cell density in blood coincided with lengthier overall survival. Compared with tumor, uninvolved adjacent lung displayed greater T cell clonality, ranking highest overall.

Assay: immunoSEQ multiplex PCR; the TCRdb copy retains only in-frame clones and omits some. Here the sample spans some 2,000 clones, approximately 24% being singletons. V was clipped by 10 bases and J by 4 bases, with 13 bases between them. Per the germline V gene, CDR1 is LNHDA and CDR2 is SQIVND (reference sequence). This CDR3 contains 12 residues. This clone turned up a few times. The antigen is not known. This receptor was identified in a woman aged 35-75 years with stage II squamous cell lung carcinoma. The sample in question was lung tumor tissue, obtained before any cancer treatment. The chain combines TRBV19 with TRBJ1-2; unclear D gene. The CDR3, as DNA: TGTGCCACCTCATCGCTGGGCTATGGCTACACCTTC. It encodes CATSSLGYGYTF.